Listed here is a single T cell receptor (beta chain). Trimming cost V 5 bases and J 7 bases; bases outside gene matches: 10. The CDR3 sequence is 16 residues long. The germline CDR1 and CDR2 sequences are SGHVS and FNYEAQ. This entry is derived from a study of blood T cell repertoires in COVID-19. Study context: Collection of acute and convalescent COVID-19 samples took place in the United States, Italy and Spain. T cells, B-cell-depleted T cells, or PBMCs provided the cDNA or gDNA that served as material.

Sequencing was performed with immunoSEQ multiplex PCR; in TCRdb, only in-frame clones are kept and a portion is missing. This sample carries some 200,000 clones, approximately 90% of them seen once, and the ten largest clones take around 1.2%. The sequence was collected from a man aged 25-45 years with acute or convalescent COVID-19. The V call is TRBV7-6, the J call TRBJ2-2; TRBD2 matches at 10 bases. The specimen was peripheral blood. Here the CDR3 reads CASSPQAGGPFGELFF. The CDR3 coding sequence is TGTGCCAGCAGCCCGCAAGCGGGGGGGCCTTTCGGGGAGCTGTTTTTT.